This T cell receptor (beta chain) was found in a study of T cells in Graves' hyperthyroidism and ophthalmopathy. After removal of 2 bases from V and 4 bases from J, the junction contained 8 bases not matched to a gene. The CDR3 runs 16 residues. From germline, CDR1 is MNHNS and CDR2 SASEGT. In its sample, this clonotype was seen many times. TCR beta CDR3 regions were amplified from RNA transcripts. The TCR CDR3 was amplified in a first-round RT-PCR using the HTBI primer set. Each CDR3 protein gets one entry after TCRdb re-called the multiplex PCR reads with MiXCR. The repertoire has about 360,000 distinct CDR3 sequences, 15% to 20% of them found once; the top ten carry 3.7%.

The clonotype was recovered from a woman between 18 and 29 years old with Graves' hyperthyroidism. The chain combines TRBV6-1 with TRBJ1-2, with 9 bases identical to TRBD1. Sequencing used blood. The CDR3 protein is CASSERDRAVSYGYTF. CDR3 bases: TGTGCCAGCAGTGAACGGGACAGGGCGGTGAGCTATGGCTACACCTTC.